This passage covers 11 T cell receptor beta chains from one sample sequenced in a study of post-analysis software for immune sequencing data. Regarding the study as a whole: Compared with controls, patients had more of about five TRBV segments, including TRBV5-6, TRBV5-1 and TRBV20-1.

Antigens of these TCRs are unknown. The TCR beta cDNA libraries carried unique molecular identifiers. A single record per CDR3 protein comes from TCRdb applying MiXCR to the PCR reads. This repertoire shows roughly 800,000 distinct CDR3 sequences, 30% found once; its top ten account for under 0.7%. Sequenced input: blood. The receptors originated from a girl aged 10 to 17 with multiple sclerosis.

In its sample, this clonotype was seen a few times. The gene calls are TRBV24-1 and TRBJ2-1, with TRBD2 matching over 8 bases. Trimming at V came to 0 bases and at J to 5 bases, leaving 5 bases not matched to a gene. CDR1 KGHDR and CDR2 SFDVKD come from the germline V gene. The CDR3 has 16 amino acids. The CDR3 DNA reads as TGTGCCACCAGTGATTTGGCTAGCGGGCCTAACAATGAGCAGTTCTTC. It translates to CATSDLASGPNNEQFF.

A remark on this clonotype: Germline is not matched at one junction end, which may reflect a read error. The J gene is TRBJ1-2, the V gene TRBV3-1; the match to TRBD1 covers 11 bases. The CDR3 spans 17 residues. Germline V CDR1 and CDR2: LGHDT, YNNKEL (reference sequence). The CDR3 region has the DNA TGTGCCGGCAGCCAAGACCCAGGACAGGGGGCCGCTACTGGCTACACCTTC. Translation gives CAGSQDPGQGAATGYTF.

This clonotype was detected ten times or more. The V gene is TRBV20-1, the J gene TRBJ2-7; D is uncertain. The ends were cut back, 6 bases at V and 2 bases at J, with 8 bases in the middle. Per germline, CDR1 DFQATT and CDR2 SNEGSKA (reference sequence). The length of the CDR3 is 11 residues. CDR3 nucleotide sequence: TGCAGTGCAACAAGGACCTACGAGCAGTACTTC. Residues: CSATRTYEQYF.

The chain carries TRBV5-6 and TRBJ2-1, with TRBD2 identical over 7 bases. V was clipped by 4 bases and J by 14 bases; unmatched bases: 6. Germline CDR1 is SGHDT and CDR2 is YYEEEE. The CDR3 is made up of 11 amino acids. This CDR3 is CASSHGSGEFF. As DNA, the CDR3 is TGTGCCAGCAGCCATGGGAGCGGGGAGTTCTTC.

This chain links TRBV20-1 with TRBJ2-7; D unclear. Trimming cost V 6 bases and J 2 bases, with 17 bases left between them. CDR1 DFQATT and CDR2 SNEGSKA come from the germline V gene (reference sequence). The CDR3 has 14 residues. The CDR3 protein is CSAGGYPETYEQYF. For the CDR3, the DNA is TGCAGTGCAGGCGGCTACCCCGAAACCTACGAGCAGTACTTC.

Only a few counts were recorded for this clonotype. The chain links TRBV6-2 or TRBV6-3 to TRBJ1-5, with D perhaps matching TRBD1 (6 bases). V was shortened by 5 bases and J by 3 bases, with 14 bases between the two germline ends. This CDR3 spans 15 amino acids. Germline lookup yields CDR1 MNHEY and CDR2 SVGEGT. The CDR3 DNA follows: TGTGCCAGCAGTCGGGACAACGGAGCCAATCAGCCCCAGCATTTT. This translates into CASSRDNGANQPQHF.

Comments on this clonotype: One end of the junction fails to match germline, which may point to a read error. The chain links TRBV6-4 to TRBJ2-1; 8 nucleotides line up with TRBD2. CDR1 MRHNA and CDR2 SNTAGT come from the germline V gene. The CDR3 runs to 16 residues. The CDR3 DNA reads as TGTGTCAGCAGTGACTCGAGAGCGGGGGCTCTCAGTGAGCAGTTCTTC. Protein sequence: CVSSDSRAGALSEQFF.

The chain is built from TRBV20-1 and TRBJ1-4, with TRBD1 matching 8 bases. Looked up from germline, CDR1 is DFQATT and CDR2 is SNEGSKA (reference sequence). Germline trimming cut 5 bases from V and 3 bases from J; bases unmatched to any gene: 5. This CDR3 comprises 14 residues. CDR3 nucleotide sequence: TGCAGTGCTGGCCAGACAGGGGCTAATGAAAAACTGTTTTTT. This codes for CSAGQTGANEKLFF.

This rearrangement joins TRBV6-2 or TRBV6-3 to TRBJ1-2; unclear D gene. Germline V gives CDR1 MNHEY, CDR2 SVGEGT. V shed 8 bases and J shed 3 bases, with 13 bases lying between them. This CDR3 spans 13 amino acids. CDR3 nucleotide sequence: TGTGCCAGCCGAGCGGCCGGGGACTATGGCTACACCTTC. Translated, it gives CASRAAGDYGYTF.

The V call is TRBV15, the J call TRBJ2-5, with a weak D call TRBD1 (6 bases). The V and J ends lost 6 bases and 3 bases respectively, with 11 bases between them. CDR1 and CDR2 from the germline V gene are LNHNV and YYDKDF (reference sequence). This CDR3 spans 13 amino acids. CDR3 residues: CATRDRTKETQYF. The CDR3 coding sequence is TGTGCCACCAGAGACAGGACAAAAGAGACCCAGTACTTC.

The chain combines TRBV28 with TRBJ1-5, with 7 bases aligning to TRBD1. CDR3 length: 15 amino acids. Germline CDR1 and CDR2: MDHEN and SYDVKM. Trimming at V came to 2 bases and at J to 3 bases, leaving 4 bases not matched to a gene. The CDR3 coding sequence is TGTGCCAGCAGTTTAAAGGGACAGCTCAATCAGCCCCAGCATTTT. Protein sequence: CASSLKGQLNQPQHF.